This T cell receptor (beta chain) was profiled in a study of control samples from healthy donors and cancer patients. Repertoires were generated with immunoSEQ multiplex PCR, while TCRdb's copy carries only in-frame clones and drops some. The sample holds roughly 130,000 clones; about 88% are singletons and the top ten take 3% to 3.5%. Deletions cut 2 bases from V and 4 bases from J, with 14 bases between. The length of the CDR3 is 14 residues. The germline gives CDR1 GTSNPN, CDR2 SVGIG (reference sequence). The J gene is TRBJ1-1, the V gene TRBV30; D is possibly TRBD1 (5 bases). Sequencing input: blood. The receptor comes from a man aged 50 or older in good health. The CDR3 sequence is CAWSPRRGSTEAFF. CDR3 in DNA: TGTGCCTGGAGTCCGCGTAGGGGCAGCACTGAAGCTTTCTTT. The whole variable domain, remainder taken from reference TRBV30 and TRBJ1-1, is SQTIHQWPATLVQPVGSPLSLECTVEGTSNPNLYWYRQAAGRGLQLLFYSVGIGQISSEVPQNLSASRPQDRQFILSSKKLLLSDSGFYLCAWSPRRGSTEAFFGQGTRLTVV.